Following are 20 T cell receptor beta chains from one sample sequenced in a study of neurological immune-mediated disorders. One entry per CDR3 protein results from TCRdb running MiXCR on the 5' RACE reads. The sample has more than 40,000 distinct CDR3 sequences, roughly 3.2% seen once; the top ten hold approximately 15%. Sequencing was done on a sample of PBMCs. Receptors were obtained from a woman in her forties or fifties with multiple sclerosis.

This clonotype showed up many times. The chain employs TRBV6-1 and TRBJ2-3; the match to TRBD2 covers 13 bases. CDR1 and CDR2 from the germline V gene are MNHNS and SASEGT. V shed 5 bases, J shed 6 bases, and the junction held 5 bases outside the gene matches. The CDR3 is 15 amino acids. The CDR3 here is CASSSTSGGLDTQYF. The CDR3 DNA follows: TGTGCCAGCAGTTCGACTAGCGGGGGGCTGGATACGCAGTATTTT.

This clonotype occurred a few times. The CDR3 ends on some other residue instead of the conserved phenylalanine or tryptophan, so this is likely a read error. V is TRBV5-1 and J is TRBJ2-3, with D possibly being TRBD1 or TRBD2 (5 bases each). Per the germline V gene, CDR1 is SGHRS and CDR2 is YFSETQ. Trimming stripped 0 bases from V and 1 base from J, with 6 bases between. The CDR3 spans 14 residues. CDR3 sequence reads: CASSLGDGTDTQYN. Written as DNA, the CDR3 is TGCGCCAGCAGCTTGGGGGACGGCACAGATACGCAGTATAAT.

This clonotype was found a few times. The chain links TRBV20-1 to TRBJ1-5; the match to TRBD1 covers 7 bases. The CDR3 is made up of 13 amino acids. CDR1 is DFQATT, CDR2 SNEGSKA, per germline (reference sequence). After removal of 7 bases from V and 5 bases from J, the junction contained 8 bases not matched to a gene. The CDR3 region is CSESRDSDQPQHF. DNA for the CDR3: TGCAGTGAAAGTAGGGACAGCGATCAGCCCCAGCATTTT.

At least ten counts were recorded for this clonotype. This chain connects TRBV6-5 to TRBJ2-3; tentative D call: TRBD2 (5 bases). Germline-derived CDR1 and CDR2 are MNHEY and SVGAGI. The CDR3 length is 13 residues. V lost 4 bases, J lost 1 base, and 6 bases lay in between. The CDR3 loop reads CASSFSGTDTQYF. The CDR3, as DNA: TGTGCCAGCAGTTTTAGCGGCACAGATACGCAGTATTTT.

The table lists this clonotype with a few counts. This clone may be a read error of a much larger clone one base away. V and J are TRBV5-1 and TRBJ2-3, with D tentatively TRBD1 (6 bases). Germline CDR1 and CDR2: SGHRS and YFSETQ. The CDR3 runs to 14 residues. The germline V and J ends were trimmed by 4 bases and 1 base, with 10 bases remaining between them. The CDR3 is CASSQNRGTDTQYF. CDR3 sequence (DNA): TGCGCCAGCAGCCAAAACAGGGGCACAGATACGCAGTATTTT.

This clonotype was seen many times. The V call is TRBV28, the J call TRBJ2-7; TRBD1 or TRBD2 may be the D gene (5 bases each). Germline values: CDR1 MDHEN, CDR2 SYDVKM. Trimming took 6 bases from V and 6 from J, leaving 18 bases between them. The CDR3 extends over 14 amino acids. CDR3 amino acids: CASRRGGETGEQYF. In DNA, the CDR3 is TGTGCCAGCAGACGGGGCGGCGAAACGGGCGAGCAGTACTTC.

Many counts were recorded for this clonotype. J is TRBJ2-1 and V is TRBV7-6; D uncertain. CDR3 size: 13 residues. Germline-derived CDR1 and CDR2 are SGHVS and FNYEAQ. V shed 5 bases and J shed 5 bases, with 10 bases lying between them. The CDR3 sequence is CASSLVWDNEQFF. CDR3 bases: TGTGCCAGCAGCCTCGTTTGGGACAATGAGCAGTTCTTC.

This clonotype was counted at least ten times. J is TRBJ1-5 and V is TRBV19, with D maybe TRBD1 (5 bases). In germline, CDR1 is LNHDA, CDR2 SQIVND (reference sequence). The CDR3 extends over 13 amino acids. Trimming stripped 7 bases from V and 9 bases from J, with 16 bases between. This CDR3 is CASTLGRDRPQHF. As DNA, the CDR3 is TGTGCCAGTACTCTGGGGCGGGATCGGCCCCAGCATTTT.

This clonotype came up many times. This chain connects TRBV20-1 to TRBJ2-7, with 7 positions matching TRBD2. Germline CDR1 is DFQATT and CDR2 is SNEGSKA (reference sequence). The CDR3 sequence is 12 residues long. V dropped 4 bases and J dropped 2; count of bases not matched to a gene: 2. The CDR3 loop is CSAKRDAYEQYF. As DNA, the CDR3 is TGCAGTGCTAAGCGGGACGCCTACGAGCAGTACTTC.

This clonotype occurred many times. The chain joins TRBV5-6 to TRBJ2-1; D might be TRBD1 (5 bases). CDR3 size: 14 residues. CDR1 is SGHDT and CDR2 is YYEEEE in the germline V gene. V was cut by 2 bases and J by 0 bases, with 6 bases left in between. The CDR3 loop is CASSFTGSYNEQFF. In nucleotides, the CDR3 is TGTGCCAGCAGCTTTACAGGCTCCTACAATGAGCAGTTCTTC.

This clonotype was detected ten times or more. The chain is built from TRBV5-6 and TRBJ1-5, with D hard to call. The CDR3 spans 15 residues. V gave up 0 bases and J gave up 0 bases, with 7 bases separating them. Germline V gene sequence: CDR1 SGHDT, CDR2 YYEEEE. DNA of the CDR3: TGTGCCAGCAGCTTGGCCGGGTATAGCAATCAGCCCCAGCATTTT. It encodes CASSLAGYSNQPQHF.

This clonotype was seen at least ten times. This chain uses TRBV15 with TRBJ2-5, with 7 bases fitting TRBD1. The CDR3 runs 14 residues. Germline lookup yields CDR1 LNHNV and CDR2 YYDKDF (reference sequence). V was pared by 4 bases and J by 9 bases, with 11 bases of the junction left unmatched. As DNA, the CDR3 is TGTGCCACCAGCAACACAAGGGGGCCTCGGGCCCAGTACTTC. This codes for CATSNTRGPRAQYF.

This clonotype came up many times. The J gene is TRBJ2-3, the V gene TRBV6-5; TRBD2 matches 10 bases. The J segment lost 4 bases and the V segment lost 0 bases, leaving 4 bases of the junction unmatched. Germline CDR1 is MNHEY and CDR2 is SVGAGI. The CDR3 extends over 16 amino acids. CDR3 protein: CASSYSLAGVADTQYF. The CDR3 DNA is TGTGCCAGCAGTTACTCCCTAGCGGGAGTCGCAGATACGCAGTATTTT.

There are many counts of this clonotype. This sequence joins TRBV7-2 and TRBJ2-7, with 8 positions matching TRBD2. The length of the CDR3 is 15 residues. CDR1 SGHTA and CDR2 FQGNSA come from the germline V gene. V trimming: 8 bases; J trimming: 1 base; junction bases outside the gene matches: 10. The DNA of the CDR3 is TGTGCCAGCGCGGAAGCCGGGACTAGGTCCTACGAGCAGTACTTC. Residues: CASAEAGTRSYEQYF.

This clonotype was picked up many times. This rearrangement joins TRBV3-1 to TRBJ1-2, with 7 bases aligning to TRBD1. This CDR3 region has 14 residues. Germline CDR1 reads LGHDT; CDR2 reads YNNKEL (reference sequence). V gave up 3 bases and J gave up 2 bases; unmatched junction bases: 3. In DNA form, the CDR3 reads TGTGCCAGCAGCCACCGGACAGGAAACTATGGCTACACCTTC. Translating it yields CASSHRTGNYGYTF.

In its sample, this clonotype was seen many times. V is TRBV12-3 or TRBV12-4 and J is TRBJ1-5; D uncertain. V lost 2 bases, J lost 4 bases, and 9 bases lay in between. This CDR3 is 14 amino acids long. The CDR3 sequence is CASSLWAANQPQHF. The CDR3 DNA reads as TGTGCCAGCAGTTTATGGGCAGCAAATCAGCCCCAGCATTTT.

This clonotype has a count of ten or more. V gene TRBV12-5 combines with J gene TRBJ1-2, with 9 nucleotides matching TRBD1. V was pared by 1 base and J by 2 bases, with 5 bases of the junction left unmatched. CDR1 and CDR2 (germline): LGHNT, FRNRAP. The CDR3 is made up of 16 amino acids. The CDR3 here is CASGLGGTGGNYGYTF. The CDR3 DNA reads TGTGCTAGTGGTTTGGGGGGTACAGGGGGCAACTATGGCTACACCTTC. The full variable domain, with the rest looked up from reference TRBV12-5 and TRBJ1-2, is DARVTQTPRHKVTEMGQEVTMRCQPILGHNTVFWYRQTMMQGLELLAYFRNRAPLDDSGMPKDRFSAEMPDATLATLKIQPSEPRDSAVYFCASGLGGTGGNYGYTFGSGTRLTVV.

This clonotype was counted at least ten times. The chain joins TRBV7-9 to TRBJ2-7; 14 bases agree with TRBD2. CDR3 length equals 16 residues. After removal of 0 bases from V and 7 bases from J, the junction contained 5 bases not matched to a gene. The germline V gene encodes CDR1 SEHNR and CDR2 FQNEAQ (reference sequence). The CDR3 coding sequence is TGTGCCAGCAGCTTAGCGGGACTAGCGGGAGTAGGTGAGCAGTACTTC. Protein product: CASSLAGLAGVGEQYF.

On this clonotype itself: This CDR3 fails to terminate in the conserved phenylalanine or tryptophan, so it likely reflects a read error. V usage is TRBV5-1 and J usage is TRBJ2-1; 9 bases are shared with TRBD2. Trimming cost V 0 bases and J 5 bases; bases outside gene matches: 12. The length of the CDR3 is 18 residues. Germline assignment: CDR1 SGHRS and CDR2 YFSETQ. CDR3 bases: TGCGCCAGCAGCTTGGCCAGCGGGAGGTTAGTGGGAAACAATGAGCAGTTCATC. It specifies CASSLASGRLVGNNEQFI.

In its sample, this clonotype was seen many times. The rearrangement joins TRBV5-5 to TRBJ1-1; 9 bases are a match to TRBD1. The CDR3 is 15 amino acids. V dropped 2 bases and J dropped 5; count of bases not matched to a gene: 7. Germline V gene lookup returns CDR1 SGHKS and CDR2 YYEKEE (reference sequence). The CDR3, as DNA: TGTGCCAGCAGCTTTATGACAGGGGGAGGGACTGAAGCTTTCTTT. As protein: CASSFMTGGGTEAFF.